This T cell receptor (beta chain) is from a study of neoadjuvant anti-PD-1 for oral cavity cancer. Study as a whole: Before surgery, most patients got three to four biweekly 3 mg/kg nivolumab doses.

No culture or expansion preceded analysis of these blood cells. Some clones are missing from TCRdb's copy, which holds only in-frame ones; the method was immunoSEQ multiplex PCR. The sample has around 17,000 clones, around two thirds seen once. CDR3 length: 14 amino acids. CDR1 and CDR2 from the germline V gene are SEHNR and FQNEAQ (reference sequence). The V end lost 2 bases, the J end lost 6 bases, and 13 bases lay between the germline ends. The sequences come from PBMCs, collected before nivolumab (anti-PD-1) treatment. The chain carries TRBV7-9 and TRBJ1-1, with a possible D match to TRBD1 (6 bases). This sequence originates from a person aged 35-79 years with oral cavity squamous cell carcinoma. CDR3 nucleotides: TGTGCCAGCAGCTTAATGTCAGGGGTGGCTGAAGCTTTCTTT. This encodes CASSLMSGVAEAFF.